Presented here are 5 T cell receptor beta chains from one specimen sequenced in a study of CD8+CD57+ T cells in acquired aplastic anemia. Both TCR beta VDJ combination and CDR3 sequence profiling were carried out. Genomic DNA was the template for this profiling. TCRdb passed the reads through MiXCR, listing each CDR3 protein once. The table shows hundreds of thousands of distinct CDR3 sequences, with about a third occurring only once. Sequencing involved patients with CD8+CD57+ cell expansion previously shown by flow cytometry. Specimen: sorted CD4+, CD8+, or CD8+CD57+ T cells (not recorded which) from PBMCs. The receptors shown here come from a human donor with aplastic anemia.

The chain uses TRBV20-1 and TRBJ1-1, with TRBD1 identical over 7 bases. The CDR3 length is 14 residues. CDR1 is DFQATT, CDR2 SNEGSKA, per germline (reference sequence). V shed 5 bases, J shed 3 bases, and the junction held 9 bases outside the gene matches. The CDR3 here is CSADTDRADTEAFF. The DNA for the CDR3 is TGCAGTGCTGATACCGACAGGGCGGACACTGAAGCTTTCTTT.

Comment on this clonotype: Without the conserved terminal phenylalanine or tryptophan, this CDR3 likely stems from a read error. This chain uses TRBV7-2 with TRBJ1-1; D not certain. Trimming removed 1 base at V and 0 bases at J, with 6 bases between. The CDR3 contains 14 residues. Germline assignment: CDR1 SGHTA and CDR2 FQGNSA. This CDR3 reads CASSLGPVNTEAFL. Here the CDR3 DNA reads TGTGCCAGCAGCTTAGGTCCTGTGAACACTGAAGCTTTCCTT.

The chain is built from TRBV30 and TRBJ1-6; 7 bases match TRBD1. The V gene's germline CDR1 is GTSNPN and CDR2 SVGIG (reference sequence). The CDR3 runs to 15 residues. J gave up 4 bases and V 1 base, and 4 bases lay outside the gene matches. The CDR3 region is CAWSEGQVYNSPLHF. The CDR3 DNA is TGTGCCTGGAGTGAAGGACAGGTTTATAATTCACCCCTCCACTTT.

This clonotype was counted between two and nine times. The CDR3 bases are TGTGCCAGCAGCCTCCGGACAGGGAGTATCGGCGAGCAGTACTTC. Its protein is CASSLRTGSIGEQYF. The gene calls are TRBV7-3 and TRBJ2-7; 8 bases align to TRBD1. Germline values: CDR1 SGHTA, CDR2 FQGTGA. J lost 6 bases, V lost 5 bases, and 12 bases had no gene match. This CDR3 is 15 amino acids long.

The rearrangement links TRBV30 to TRBJ1-5; 8 bases are shared with TRBD1. Germline lookup yields CDR1 GTSNPN and CDR2 SVGIG (reference sequence). V gave up 2 bases and J gave up 4 bases; unmatched junction bases: 7. The CDR3 is made up of 15 amino acids. The CDR3 nucleotides are TGTGCCTGGAGTCCAGGACAGGGTTCTAATCAGCCCCAGCATTTT. This translates into CAWSPGQGSNQPQHF.